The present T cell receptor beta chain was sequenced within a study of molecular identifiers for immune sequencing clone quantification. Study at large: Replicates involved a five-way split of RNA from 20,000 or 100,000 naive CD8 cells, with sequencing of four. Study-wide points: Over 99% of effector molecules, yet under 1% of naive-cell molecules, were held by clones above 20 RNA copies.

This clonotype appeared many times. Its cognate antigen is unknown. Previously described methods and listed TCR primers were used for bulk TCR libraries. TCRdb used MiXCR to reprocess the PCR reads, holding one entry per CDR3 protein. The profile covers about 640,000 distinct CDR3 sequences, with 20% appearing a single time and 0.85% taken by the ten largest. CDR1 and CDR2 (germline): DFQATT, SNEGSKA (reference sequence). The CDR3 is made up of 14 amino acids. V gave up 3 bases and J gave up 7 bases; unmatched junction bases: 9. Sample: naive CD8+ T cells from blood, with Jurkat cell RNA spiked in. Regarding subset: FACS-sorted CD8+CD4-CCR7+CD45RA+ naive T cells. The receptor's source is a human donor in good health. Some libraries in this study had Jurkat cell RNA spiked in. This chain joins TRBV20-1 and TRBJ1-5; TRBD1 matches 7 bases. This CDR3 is CSASPTGLGQPQHF. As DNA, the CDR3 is TGCAGTGCTAGTCCGACAGGGCTAGGGCAGCCCCAGCATTTT.